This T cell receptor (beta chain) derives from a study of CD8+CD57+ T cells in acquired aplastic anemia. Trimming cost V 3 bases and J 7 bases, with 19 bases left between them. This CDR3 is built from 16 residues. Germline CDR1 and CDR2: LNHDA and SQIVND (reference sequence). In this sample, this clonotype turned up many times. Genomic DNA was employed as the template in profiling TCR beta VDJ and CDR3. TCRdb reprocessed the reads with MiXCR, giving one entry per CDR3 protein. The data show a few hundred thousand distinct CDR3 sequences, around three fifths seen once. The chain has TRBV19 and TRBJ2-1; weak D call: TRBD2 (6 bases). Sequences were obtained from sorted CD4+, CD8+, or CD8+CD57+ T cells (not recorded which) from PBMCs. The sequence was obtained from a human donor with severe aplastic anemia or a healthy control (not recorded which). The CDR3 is CASSMYPGTLKNEQFF. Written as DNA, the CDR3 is TGTGCCAGTAGTATGTATCCCGGGACTTTAAAGAATGAGCAGTTCTTC.